The entry below describes one T cell receptor (beta chain). The CDR3 runs 15 residues. CDR1 is SGDLS, CDR2 YYNGEE, per germline. The V end lost 4 bases, the J end lost 0 bases, and 12 bases lay between the germline ends. The data were produced by immunoSEQ multiplex PCR, yet TCRdb's version contains in-frame clones alone and is incomplete. Found here are roughly 40,000 clones, 80% to 95% of them singletons; the top ten hold roughly 15%. These data originate in a study of OX40 agonist ivuxolimab in advanced cancers. This chain connects TRBV9 to TRBJ2-3; D may be TRBD2 (6 bases). This TCR derives from an adult with an advanced solid tumor such as melanoma, head and neck, liver or kidney cancer. The sample in question was CD4+ or CD8+ T cells sorted from blood, obtained in a trial of the OX40 agonist ivuxolimab. CDR3 in amino acids: CASSTERASTDTQYF. The CDR3 DNA sequence: TGTGCCAGCAGCACCGAGCGGGCCAGCACAGATACGCAGTATTTT.